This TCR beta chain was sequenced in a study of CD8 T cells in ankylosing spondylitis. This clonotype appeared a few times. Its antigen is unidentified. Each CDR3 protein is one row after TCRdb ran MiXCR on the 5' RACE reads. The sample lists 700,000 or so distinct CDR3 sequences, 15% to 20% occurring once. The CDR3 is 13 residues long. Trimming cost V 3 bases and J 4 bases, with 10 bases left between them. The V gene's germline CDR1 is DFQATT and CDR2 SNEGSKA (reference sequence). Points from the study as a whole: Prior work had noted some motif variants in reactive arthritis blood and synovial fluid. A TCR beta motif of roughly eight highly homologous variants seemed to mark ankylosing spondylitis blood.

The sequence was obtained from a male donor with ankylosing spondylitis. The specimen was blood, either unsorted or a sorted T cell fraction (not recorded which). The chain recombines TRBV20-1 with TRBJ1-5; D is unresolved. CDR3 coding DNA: TGCAGTGCTAGTCCGGGCTCAAATCAGCCCCAGCATTTT. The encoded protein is CSASPGSNQPQHF.